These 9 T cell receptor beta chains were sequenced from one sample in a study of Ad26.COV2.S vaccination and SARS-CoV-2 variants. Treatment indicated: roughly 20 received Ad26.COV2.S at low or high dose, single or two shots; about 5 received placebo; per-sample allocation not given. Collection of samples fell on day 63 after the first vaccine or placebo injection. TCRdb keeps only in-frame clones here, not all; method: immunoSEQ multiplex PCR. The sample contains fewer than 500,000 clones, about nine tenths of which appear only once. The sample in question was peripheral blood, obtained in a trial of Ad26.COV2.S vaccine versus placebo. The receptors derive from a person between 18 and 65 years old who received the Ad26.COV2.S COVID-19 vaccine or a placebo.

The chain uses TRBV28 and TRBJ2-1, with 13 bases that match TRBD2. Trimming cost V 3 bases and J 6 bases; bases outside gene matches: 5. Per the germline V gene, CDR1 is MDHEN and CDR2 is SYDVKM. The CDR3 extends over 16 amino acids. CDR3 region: CASSFLLAGGRNEQFF. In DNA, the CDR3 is TGTGCCAGCAGTTTTTTACTAGCGGGAGGGCGCAATGAGCAGTTCTTC.

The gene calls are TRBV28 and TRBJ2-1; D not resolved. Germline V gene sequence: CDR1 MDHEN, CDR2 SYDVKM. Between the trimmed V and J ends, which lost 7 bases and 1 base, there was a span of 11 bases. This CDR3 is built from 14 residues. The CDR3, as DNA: TGTGCCAGCAAGCTAGGGCGGTCCTACAATGAGCAGTTCTTC. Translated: CASKLGRSYNEQFF.

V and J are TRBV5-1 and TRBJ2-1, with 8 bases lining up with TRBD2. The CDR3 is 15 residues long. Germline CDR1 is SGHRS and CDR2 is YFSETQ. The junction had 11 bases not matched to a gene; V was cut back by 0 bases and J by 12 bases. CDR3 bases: TGCGCCAGCAGCTTGGCCGTAGCGGGAACGTCTGGGCAGTTCTTC. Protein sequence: CASSLAVAGTSGQFF.

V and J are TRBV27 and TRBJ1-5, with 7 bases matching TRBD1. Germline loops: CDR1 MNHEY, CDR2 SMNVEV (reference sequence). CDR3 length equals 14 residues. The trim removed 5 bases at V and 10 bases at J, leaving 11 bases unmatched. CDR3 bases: TGTGCCAGCAGTGTGGGGACAGCCATTCATCCCCAGCATTTT. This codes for CASSVGTAIHPQHF.

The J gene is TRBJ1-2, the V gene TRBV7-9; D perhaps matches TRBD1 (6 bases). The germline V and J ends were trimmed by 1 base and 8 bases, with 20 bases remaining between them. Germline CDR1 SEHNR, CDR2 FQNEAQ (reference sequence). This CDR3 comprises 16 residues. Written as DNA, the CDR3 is TGTGCCAGCAGCTTAGTAGCGGCTGGGGGCCTCCTGGGCTACACCTTC. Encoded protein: CASSLVAAGGLLGYTF.

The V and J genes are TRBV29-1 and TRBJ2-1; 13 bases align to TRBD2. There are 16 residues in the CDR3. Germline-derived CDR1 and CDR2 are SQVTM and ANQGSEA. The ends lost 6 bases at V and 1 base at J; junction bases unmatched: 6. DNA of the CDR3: TGCAGCGTGATGACTAGCGGGAGGTCGTCCTACAATGAGCAGTTCTTC. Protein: CSVMTSGRSSYNEQFF.

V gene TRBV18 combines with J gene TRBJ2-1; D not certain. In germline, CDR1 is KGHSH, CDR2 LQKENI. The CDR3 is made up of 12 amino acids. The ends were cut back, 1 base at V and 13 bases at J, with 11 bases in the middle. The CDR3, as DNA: TGTGCCAGCTCACCACTCGGAATAACCCAGTTCTTC. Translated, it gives CASSPLGITQFF.

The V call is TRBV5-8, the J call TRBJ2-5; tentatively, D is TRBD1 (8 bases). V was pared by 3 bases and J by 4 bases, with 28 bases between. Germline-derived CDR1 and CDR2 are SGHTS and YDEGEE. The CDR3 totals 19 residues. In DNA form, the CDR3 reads TGTGCCAGCAGCTGGACAGGGTACCCGCGGGAGAGTGTGGCAGAGACCCAGTACTTC. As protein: CASSWTGYPRESVAETQYF.

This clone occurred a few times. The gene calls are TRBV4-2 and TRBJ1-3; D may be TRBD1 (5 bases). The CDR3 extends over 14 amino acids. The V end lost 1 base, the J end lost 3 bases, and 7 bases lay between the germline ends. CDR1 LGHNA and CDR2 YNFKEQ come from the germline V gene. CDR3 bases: TGTGCCAGCAGCCAAGGGGGGAATGGAAACACCATATATTTT. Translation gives CASSQGGNGNTIYF.